The clone carrying this TCR beta chain showed up just a few times. TCRdb independently ran MiXCR on the RT-PCR reads; one entry per CDR3 protein. The data show hundreds of thousands of distinct CDR3 sequences, over 12% seen once. CDR3 length: 16 residues. Germline V gene lookup returns CDR1 MNHNY and CDR2 SVGAGI (reference sequence). Unmatched junction bases numbered 10, after V lost 5 bases and J lost 9 bases. This receptor was obtained from a female donor in good health, serving as a healthy control. This rearrangement joins TRBV6-6 to TRBJ1-6; 10 nucleotides match TRBD1. The sequencing sample was made of memory CD4+ T cells from blood. The CDR3 DNA is TGTGCCAGCAGTAACCAGGGACAGGGGATAAGTTCACCCCTCCACTTT. Translation gives CASSNQGQGISSPLHF.